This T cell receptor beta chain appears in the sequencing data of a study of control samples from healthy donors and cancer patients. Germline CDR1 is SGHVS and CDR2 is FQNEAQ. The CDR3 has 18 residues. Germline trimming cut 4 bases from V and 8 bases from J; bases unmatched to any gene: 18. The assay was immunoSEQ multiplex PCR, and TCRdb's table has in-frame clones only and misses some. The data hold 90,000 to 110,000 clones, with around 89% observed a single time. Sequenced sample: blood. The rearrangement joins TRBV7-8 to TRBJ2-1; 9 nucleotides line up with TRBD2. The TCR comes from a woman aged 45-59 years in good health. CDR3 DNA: TGTGCCAGCAGCTGGGGGTTTTCTAGCGGGAAATCCTCCCATGAGCAGTTCTTC. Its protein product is CASSWGFSSGKSSHEQFF. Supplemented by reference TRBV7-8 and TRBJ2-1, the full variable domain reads GAGVSQSPRYKVAKRGQDVALRCDPISGHVSLFWYQQALGQGPEFLTYFQNEAQLDKSGLPSDRFFAERPEGSVSTLKIQRTQQEDSAVYLCASSWGFSSGKSSHEQFFGPGTRLTVL.